This record covers a single T cell receptor beta chain. Antigen: not known. This specimen comes from a study of graft-versus-host responses after intestinal transplantation. Study-level information: Transplant recipients had multivisceral, liver-intestinal, or isolated intestinal grafts. Study-wide results and limits: Peak circulating GvH clone levels were associated with early post-transplant HvG declines.

V shed 4 bases and J shed 7 bases, with 9 bases lying between them. CDR3 length equals 11 residues. The germline gives CDR1 SQVTM, CDR2 ANQGSEA. TCRdb keeps only in-frame clones here, not all; method: immunoSEQ multiplex PCR. The data show approximately 26,000 clones, with about four fifths seen just once and about 0.74% held by the top ten. The chain links TRBV29-1 to TRBJ2-3; no reliable D call. The sequence was obtained from a human donor who received an intestinal transplant. Sequences were derived from unstimulated CD4+ T cells sorted from spleen or lymph node cells, sampled before intestinal transplant. The chain's CDR3 is CSVVLANTQYF. The CDR3 bases are TGCAGCGTTGTTCTCGCGAATACGCAGTATTTT.